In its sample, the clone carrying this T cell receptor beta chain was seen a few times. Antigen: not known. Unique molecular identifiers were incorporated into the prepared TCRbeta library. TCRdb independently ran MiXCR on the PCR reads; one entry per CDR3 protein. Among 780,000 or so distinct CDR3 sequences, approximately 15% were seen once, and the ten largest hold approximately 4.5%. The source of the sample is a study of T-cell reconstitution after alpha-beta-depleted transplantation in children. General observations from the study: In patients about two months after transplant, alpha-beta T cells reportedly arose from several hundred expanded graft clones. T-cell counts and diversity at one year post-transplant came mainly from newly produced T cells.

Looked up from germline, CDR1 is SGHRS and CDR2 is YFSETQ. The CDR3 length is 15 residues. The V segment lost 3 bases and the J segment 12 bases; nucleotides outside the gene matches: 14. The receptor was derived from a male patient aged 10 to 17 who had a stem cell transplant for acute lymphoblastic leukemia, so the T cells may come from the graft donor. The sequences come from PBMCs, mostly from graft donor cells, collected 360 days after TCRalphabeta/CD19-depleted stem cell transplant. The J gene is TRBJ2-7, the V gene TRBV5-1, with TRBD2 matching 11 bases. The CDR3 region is CASSSGLADFTGLYF. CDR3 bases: TGCGCCAGCAGCTCGGGACTAGCGGATTTTACGGGTTTGTACTTC.